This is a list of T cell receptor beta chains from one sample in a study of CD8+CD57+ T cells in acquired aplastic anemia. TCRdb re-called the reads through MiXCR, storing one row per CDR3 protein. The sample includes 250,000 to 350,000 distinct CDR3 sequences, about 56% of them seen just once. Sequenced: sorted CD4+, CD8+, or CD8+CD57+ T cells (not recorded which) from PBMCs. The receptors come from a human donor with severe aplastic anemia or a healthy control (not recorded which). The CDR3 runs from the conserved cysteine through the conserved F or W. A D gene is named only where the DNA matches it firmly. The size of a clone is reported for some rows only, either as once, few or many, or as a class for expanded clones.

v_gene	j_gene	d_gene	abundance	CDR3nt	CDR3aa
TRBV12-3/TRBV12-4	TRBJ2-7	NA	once	TGTGCCAGCAGCGTAGCTGCGACAGATCACGAGCAGTACTTC	CASSVAATDHEQYF
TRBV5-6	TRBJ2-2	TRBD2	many	TGTGCCAGCAGCTTGGTTGGTAGCGGGGGCACCGGGGAGCTGTTTTTT	CASSLVGSGGTGELFF
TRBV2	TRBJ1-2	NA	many	TGTGCCAGCACTTCACAAGGGGGGGACTATGGCTACACCTTC	CASTSQGGDYGYTF
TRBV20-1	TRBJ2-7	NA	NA	TGCAGTGCTAAGCGGGACAGCGACGAGCAGTGCTTC	CSAKRDSDEQCF
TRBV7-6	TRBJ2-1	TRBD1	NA	TGTGCCAGCAGGTTAAAGGGGGCTGCCTCCTACAATGAGCAGTTCTTC	CASRLKGAASYNEQFF
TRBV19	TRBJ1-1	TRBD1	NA	TGTGCCAGTAGTATGGGACAGGAGTCGAACACTGAAGCTTTCTTT	CASSMGQESNTEAFF
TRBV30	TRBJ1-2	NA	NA	TGTGCCTGGAGTGTACTAGCAGGGCATGGCTACACCTTC	CAWSVLAGHGYTF
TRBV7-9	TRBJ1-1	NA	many	TGTGCCAGCAGCTTAGGGGGGACTACTGAAGCTTTCTTT	CASSLGGTTEAFF
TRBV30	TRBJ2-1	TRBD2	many	TGTGCCTGGAGTTCCGGGACTAGCCAGCAGTTCTTC	CAWSSGTSQQFF
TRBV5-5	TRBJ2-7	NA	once	TGTGCCAGCAGCTTGAACGAGAGACCCTACGAGCAGTACTTC	CASSLNERPYEQYF
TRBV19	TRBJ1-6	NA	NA	TGTGCCAGTAGTATCCGGGACGGTAATAATTCACCCCTCCACTTT	CASSIRDGNNSPLHF
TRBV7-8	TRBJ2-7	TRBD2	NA	TGTGCCAGCGGCTTAGGTGCGGGAGTGTACGAGCAGTACTTC	CASGLGAGVYEQYF
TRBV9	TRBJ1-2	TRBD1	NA	TGTGCCAGCAGCGTCGGACCGGGACAGAACTATGGCTACACCTTC	CASSVGPGQNYGYTF
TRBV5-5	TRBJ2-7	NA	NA	TGTGCCAGCAGCTTGGTCGGACAGACTGGCAAGCAGTACTTC	CASSLVGQTGKQYF
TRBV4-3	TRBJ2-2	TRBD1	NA	TGCGCCAGAAGCCCTAGGACAGGGACTGGGGAGCTGTTTTTT	CARSPRTGTGELFF
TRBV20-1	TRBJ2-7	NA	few	TGCAGTGCGGCAAGCGGAGACTACGAGCAGTACTTC	CSAASGDYEQYF
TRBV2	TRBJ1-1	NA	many	TGTGCCAGCAGTGTAGGAGTGTCTCACACTGAAGCTTTCTTT	CASSVGVSHTEAFF
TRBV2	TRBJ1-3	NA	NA	TGTGCCAGCAGTGAAGTAGGGTTTGGAAACACCATATATTTT	CASSEVGFGNTIYF
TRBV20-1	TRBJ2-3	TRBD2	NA	TGCAGTGCGCCGGGCGAGCGGGGGGGCCGCACAGATACGCAGTATTTT	CSAPGERGGRTDTQYF
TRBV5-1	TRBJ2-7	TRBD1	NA	TGCGCCAGCAGCTTCAATACCGGGACAGTTTCCTACGAGCAGTACTTC	CASSFNTGTVSYEQYF
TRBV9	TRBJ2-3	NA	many	TGTGCCAGCAGCGTAGACACTTCAACAGATACGCAGTATTTT	CASSVDTSTDTQYF
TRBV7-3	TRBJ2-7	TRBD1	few	TGTGCCAGCAGCCCGGGACAGACGCCCTACGAGCAGTACTTC	CASSPGQTPYEQYF
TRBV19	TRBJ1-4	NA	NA	TGTGCCAGTCAAGGGAGGGGATATGAAAAACTGTTTTTT	CASQGRGYEKLFF
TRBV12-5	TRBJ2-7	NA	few	TGTGCTAGTGGGCTGGCGGGGCACTACGAGCAGTACTTC	CASGLAGHYEQYF
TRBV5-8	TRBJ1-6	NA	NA	TGTGCCAGCAGTGCAAGGGAGAGCTCCTATAATTCACCCCTCCACTTT	CASSARESSYNSPLHF
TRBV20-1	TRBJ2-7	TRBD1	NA	TGCAGTGCTTCCGGGACAGGGACCTACGAGCAGTACTTC	CSASGTGTYEQYF
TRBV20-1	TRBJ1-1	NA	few	TGCGGTGCCAGTCCGGCAGGGAGGGAACCGAACACTGAAGCTTTCTTT	CGASPAGREPNTEAFF
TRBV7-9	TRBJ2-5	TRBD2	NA	TGTGCCAGCAGCTTGACTAGCGGGGGGGGCCAAGAGACCCAGTACTTC	CASSLTSGGGQETQYF
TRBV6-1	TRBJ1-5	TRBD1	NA	TGTGCCAGCAGCCGATGGGGATGGACAGGGGGGAATTATAGCAATCAGCCCCAGCATTTT	CASSRWGWTGGNYSNQPQHF
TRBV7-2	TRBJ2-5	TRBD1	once	TGTGCCAGCAGACGGAGGACAGGGTCAGAGACCCAGTACTTC	CASRRRTGSETQYF
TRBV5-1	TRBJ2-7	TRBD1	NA	TGCGCCAGCAGCCCCGACGGGACAGGGGTGTCCTACGAGCAGTACTTC	CASSPDGTGVSYEQYF
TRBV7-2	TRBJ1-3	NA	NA	TGTGCCAGCAGCGCGGCGAACTCTGGAAACACCATATATTTT	CASSAANSGNTIYF
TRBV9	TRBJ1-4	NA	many	TGTGCCAGCAGCGAACGGGAGGGTAATGAAAAACTGTTTTTT	CASSEREGNEKLFF
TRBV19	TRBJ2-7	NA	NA	TGTGCCAGTAGCCCCCGCGTTGGGGCTTCCGAGCAGTACTTC	CASSPRVGASEQYF
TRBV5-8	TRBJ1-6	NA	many	TGTGCCAGCAGCTTTGGAAGCTCCTATAATTCACCCCTCCACTTT	CASSFGSSYNSPLHF
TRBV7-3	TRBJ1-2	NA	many	TGTGCCAGCAGCACCAGAATTGCCGGGGTGGAAGGCTACACCTTC	CASSTRIAGVEGYTF
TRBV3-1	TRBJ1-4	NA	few	TGTGCCAGCAGCCAATGGGAGCCAACAACTAATGAAAAACTGTTTTTT	CASSQWEPTTNEKLFF
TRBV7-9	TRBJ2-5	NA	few	TGTGCCAGCATCGCACGACGGGGGAACTCCCAAGAGACCCAGTACTTC	CASIARRGNSQETQYF
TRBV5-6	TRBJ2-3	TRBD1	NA	TGTGCCAGCTACCGACAGGGGGAAACAGATACGCAGTATTTT	CASYRQGETDTQYF
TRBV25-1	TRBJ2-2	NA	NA	TGTGCCAGCAGTCGCGTGATCGGGGAGCTGTTTTTT	CASSRVIGELFF
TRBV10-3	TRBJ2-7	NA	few	TGTGCCATCAGGCCCGCCGGGACCGGGCTCTACGAGCAGTACTTC	CAIRPAGTGLYEQYF
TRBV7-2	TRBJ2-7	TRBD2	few	TGTGCCAGCAGCTTAGCCGGGACGGGAGGAATCGAGCAGTACTTC	CASSLAGTGGIEQYF
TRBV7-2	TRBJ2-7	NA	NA	TGCGCCAGCAGCTTGGAATCCTTTAGGGGGGGGGTTTACGAGCAGTACTTC	CASSLESFRGGVYEQYF
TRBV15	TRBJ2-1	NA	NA	TGTGCCACCCCAGGGGAGGGCATAAACAATGAGCAGTTCTTC	CATPGEGINNEQFF
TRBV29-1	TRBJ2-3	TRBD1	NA	TGCAGCGTTGGGGTCGGGACAGGGGGCGCAAGTACAGATACGCAGTATTTT	CSVGVGTGGASTDTQYF
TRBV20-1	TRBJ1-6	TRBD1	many	TGCAGTGCTAGAGACTGGGCAGGGGGTCGTAATTCACCCCTCCACTTT	CSARDWAGGRNSPLHF
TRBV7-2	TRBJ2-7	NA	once	TGTGCCAGCAGCCGGGACTGGCCCTACGAGCAGTACTTC	CASSRDWPYEQYF